The TCR beta chain under discussion was sequenced for a study of blood T cell repertoires in COVID-19. Across the study: Both acute and convalescent COVID-19 samples were obtained from the United States, Italy and Spain. PBMCs, B-cell-depleted T cells, or T cells were the source of the cDNA or gDNA that made up the material.

Original methodology: The assay estimated nucleated cells by amplifying reference gene primers. Profiled with immunoSEQ multiplex PCR; TCRdb holds only in-frame clones, not every one. Clonal size and the V and J genes are those of that table, whereas D and trimming came from the DNA. The sample records approximately 230,000 clones, nearly 90% being singletons. Germline assignment: CDR1 SGHRS and CDR2 YFSETQ. The CDR3 totals 19 residues. V trimming: 4 bases; J trimming: 0 bases; junction bases outside the gene matches: 10. The TCR was taken from a woman in her 40s who had recovered from COVID-19. Sequenced: peripheral blood. This chain uses TRBV5-1 with TRBJ2-3; 14 bases align to TRBD2. CDR3 sequence reads: CASSARLAGGRTSTDTQYF. CDR3 in DNA: TGCGCCAGCAGCGCTAGACTAGCGGGGGGGAGGACTAGCACAGATACGCAGTATTTT.